This T cell receptor beta chain was identified during a study of blood T cell repertoires in COVID-19. Study-wide context: The origin of the acute and convalescent COVID-19 samples was the United States, Italy and Spain. T cells, B-cell-depleted T cells, or PBMCs supplied cDNA or gDNA.

The CDR3 is made up of 14 amino acids. Deletions cut 7 bases from V and 2 bases from J, with 15 bases between. The germline V gene encodes CDR1 MDHEN and CDR2 SYDVKM. Under the authors' procedure: Amplified reference gene primers provided the basis for estimating nucleated cell counts. Sequenced by immunoSEQ multiplex PCR; TCRdb stores in-frame clones only, minus some. Clonal size and the V and J genes are those of that table, whereas D and trimming came from the DNA. Seen here are around 26,000 clones, 70% to 90% observed once, and the top ten hold 8.8%. Specimen: peripheral blood. This clonotype was sampled from a human donor with active COVID-19. The donor label of this sample is uncertain. The genes are TRBV28 and TRBJ2-7; D might be TRBD2 (6 bases). The CDR3 region is CASTSGDATYEQYF. The CDR3 DNA reads TGTGCCAGCACCTCGGGGGACGCTACCTACGAGCAGTACTTC.